This TCR beta chain originates from a study of technical replicates of blood from four donors. Between the trimmed V and J ends, which lost 7 bases and 1 base, there was a span of 10 bases. The CDR3 spans 14 residues. Germline CDR1 and CDR2: MNHNS and SASEGT. Profiling relied on immunoSEQ multiplex PCR, and the TCRdb table lists in-frame clones only, not all of them. The table includes fewer than 90,000 clones, about 91% detected once. The V gene is TRBV6-1, the J gene TRBJ2-2, with D perhaps TRBD1 (5 bases). Sequenced material: T cells isolated from PBMCs. The sequence derives from a human donor in good health. The CDR3 nucleotides read TGTGCCAGCACGAGGACACAGAACACCGGGGAGCTGTTTTTT. It is translated as CASTRTQNTGELFF.